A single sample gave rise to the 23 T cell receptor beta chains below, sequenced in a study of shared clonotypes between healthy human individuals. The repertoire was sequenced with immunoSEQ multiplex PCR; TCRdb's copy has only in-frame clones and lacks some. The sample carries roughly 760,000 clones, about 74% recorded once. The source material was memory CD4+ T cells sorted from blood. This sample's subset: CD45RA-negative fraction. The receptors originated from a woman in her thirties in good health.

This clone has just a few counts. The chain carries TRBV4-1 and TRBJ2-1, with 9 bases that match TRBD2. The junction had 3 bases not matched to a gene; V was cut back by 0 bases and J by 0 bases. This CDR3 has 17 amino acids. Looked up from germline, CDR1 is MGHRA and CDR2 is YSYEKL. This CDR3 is CASSQEPAGGSYNEQFF. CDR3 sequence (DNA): TGCGCCAGCAGCCAAGAGCCAGCGGGGGGCTCCTACAATGAGCAGTTCTTC.

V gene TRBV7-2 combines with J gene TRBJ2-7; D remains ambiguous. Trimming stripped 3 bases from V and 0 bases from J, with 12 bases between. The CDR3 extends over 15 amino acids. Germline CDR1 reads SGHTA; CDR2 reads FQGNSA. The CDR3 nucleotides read TGTGCCAGCAGCTTCTTCCGAACGGCCTCCTACGAGCAGTACTTC. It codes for CASSFFRTASYEQYF.

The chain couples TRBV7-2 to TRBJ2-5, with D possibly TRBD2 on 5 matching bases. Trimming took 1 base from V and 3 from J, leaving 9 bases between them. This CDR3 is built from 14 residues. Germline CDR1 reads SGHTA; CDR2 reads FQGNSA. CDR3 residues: CASSLGSGEETQYF. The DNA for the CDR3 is TGTGCCAGCAGCTTAGGCAGCGGCGAAGAGACCCAGTACTTC.

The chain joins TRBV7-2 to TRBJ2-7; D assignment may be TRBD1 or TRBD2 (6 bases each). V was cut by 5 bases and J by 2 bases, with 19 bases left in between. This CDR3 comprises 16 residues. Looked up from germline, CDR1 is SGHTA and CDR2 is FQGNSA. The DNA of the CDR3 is TGTGCCAGCAGCGCAGCTTGGGGGCTAGCGACCTACGAGCAGTACTTC. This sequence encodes CASSAAWGLATYEQYF.

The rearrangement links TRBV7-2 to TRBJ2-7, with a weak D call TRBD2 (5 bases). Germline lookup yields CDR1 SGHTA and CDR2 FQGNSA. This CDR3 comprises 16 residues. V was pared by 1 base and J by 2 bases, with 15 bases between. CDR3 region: CASSLVGRVGTYEQYF. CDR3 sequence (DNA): TGTGCCAGCAGCTTAGTAGGGCGGGTTGGGACCTACGAGCAGTACTTC.

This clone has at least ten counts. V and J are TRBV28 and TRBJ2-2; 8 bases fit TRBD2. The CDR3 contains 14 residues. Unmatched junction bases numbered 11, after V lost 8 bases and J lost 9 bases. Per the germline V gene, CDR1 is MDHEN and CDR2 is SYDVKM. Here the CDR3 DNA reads TGTGCCAGCGCCGAAGGCGGGGGGCGGTGGGAGCTGTTTTTT. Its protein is CASAEGGGRWELFF. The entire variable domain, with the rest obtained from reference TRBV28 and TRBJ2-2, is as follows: DVKVTQSSRYLVKRTGEKVFLECVQDMDHENMFWYRQDPGLGLRLIYFSYDVKMKEKGDIPEGYSVSREKKERFSLILESASTNQTSMYLCASAEGGGRWELFFGEGSRLTVL.

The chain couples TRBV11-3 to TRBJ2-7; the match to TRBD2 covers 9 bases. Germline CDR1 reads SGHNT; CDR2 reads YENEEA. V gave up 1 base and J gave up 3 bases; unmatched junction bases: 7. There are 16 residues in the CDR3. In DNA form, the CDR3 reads TGTGCCAGCAGCTTAGGCGGTAGCGGGGGAAACTACGAGCAGTACTTC. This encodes CASSLGGSGGNYEQYF.

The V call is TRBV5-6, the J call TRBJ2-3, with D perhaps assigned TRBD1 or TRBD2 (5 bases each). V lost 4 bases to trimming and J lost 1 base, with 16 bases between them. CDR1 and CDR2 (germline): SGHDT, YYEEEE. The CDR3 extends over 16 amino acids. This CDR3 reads CASSPDLGTRTDTQYF. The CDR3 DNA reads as TGTGCCAGCAGCCCCGATTTGGGGACCCGCACAGATACGCAGTATTTT. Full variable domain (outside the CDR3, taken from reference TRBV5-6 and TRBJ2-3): DAGVTQSPTHLIKTRGQQVTLRCSPKSGHDTVSWYQQALGQGPQFIFQYYEEEERQRGNFPDRFSGHQFPNYSSELNVNALLLGDSALYLCASSPDLGTRTDTQYFGPGTRLTVL.

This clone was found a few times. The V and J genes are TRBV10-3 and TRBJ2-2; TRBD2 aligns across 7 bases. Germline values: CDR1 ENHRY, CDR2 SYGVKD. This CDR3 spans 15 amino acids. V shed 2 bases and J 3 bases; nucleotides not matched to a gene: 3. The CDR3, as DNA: TGTGCCATCAGTGAGGGGACTACATACACCGGGGAGCTGTTTTTT. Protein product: CAISEGTTYTGELFF.

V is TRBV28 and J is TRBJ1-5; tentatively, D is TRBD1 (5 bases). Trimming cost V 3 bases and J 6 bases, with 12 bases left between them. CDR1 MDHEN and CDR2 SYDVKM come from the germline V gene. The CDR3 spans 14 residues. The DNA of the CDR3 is TGTGCCAGCAGTTTTGTCTCAGGGAGTCAGCCCCAGCATTTT. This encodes CASSFVSGSQPQHF.

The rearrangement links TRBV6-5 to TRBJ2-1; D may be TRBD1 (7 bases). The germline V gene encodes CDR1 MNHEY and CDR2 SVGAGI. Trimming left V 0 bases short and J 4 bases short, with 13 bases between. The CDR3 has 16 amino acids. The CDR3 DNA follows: TGTGCCAGCAGTTACTCGTTCAGGGGGAGGTACAATGAGCAGTTCTTC. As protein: CASSYSFRGRYNEQFF.

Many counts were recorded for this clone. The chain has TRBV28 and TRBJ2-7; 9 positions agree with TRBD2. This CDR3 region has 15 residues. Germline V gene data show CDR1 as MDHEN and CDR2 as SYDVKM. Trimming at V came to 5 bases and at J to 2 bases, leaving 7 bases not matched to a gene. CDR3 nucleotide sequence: TGTGCCAGCAGTCGCGATAGCGGGAGTACCTACGAGCAGTACTTC. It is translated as CASSRDSGSTYEQYF.

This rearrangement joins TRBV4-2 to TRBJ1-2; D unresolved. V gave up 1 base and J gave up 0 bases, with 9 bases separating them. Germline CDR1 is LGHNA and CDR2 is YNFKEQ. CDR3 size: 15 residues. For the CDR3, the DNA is TGTGCCAGCAGCCAAGGCGAAGAAACTAACTATGGCTACACCTTC. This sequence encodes CASSQGEETNYGYTF.

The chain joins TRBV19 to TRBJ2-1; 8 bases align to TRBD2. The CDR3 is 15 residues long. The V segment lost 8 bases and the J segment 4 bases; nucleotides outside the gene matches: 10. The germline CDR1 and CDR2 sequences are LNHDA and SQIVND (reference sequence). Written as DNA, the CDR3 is TGTGCCAGTTCTGATATGGAGCGGGAGTACAATGAGCAGTTCTTC. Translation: CASSDMEREYNEQFF.

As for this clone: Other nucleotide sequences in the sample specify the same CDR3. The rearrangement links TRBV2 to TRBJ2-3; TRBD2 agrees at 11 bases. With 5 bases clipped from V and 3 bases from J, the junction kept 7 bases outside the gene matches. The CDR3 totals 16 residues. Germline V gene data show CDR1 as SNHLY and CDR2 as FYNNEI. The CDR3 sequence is CASSPRRLAGTDTQYF. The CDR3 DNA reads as TGTGCCAGCAGTCCACGGAGACTAGCGGGAACAGATACGCAGTATTTT. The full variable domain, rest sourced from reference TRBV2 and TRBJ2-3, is EPEVTQTPSHQVTQMGQEVILRCVPISNHLYFYWYRQILGQKVEFLVSFYNNEISEKSEIFDDQFSVERPDGSNFTLKIRSTKLEDSAMYFCASSPRRLAGTDTQYFGPGTRLTVL.

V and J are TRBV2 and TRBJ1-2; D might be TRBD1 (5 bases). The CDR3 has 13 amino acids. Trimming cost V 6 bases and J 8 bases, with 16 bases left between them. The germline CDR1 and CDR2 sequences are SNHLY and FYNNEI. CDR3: CASRGSVPGGYTF. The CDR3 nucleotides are TGTGCCAGCAGAGGGTCAGTTCCAGGGGGCTACACCTTC. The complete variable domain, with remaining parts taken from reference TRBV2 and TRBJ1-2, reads EPEVTQTPSHQVTQMGQEVILRCVPISNHLYFYWYRQILGQKVEFLVSFYNNEISEKSEIFDDQFSVERPDGSNFTLKIRSTKLEDSAMYFCASRGSVPGGYTFGSGTRLTVV.

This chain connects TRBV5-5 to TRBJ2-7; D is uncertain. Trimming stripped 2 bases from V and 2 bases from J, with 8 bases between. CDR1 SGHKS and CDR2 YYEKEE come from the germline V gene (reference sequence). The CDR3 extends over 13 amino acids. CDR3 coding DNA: TGTGCCAGCAGCTTTAACAGAGCCTACGAGCAGTACTTC. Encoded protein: CASSFNRAYEQYF.

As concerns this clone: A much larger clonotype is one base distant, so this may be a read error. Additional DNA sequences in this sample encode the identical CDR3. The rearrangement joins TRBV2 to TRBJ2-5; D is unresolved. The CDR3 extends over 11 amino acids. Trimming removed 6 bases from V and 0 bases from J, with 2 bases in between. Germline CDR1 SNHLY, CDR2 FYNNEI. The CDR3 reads CASRYQETQYF. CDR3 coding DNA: TGTGCCAGCAGATACCAAGAGACCCAGTACTTC.

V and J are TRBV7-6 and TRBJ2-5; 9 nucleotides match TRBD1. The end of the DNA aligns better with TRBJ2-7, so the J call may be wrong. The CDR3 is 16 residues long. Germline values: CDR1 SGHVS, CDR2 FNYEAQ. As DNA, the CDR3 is TGTGCCAGCAGCACAGGAAGGGACAGGGTTTCCTACGAGCAGTACTTC. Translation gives CASSTGRDRVSYEQYF.

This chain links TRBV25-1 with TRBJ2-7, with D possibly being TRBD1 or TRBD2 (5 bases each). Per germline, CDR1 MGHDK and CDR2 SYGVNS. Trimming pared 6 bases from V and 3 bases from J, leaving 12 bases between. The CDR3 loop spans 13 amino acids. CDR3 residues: CASSPGGRYEQYF. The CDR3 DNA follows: TGTGCCAGCAGCCCTGGGGGTCGCTACGAGCAGTACTTC.

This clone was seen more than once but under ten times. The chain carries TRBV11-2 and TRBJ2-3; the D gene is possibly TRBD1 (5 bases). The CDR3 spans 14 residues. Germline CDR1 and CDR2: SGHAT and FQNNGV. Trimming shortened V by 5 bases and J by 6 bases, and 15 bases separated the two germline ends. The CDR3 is CASSPDMASDTQYF. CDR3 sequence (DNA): TGTGCCAGCAGCCCGGACATGGCATCCGATACGCAGTATTTT.

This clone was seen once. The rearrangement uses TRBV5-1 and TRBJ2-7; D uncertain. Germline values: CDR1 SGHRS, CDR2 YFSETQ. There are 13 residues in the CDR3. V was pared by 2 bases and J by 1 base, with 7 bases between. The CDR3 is CASSFPESYEQYF. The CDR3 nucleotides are TGCGCCAGCAGCTTTCCGGAATCCTACGAGCAGTACTTC.

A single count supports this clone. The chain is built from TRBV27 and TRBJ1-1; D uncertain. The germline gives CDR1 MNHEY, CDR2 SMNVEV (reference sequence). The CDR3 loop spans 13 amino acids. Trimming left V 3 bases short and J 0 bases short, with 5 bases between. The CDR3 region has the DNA TGTGCCAGCAGTTTGAAGGTGAACACTGAAGCTTTCTTT. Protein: CASSLKVNTEAFF.